This paragraph covers one T cell receptor (beta chain) sequence. The antigen this receptor binds is unknown. Sequence at one end of the junction differs from germline and may be a read error. Systemically healthy Caucasian individuals from Russia, some 36 in total and aged roughly 6 to 95 years, were included as donors. About 10 milliliters of peripheral blood were drawn from each donor into EDTA-treated Vacutainer tubes. Ficoll-Paque density-gradient centrifugation was used to isolate PBMCs, with at least 7 million obtained per sample. Trizol reagent was used to extract total RNA from the PBMCs, yielding at least 5 micrograms per sample. The percentages of naive CD45RAhigh/CD27high T cells were determined by flow cytometry on a PBMC aliquot from every donor. The sample belongs to a study of blood T cells in healthy people across ages (dated by TCRdb to 2013 to 2016). Notes on the research overall: In model experiments, template switching captured roughly one uniquely barcoded TCR beta cDNA molecule for every two T cells. Age-related changes in TCR beta repertoire diversity were measured in the study by deep sequencing normalized with unique cDNA molecular identifiers. The donors were divided into four age groups: young (average approximately 17 years), middle-aged (about 39), aged (approximately 62) and long-lived (approximately 74). Donors of different ages were randomly distributed across sequencing lanes to avoid experimental bias. The study analyzed two additional independent replicas of 1 million unique cDNA reads from the same blood draw for two donors, one aged 18 to 29 and one aged 80 or older. The study at large found these results: Estimates of total diversity from one million sequenced T cells were regarded as lower bounds and underestimates. Because donor CMV infection status was unknown, age-related changes in expanded clonotypes were potentially confounded. Conclusive comparison of naive and antigen-experienced compartments was prevented by the profiling of bulk unsorted PBMCs. A strong correlation was found between observed TCR beta diversity and the percentage of naive T cells measured by flow cytometry. Observed TCR beta diversity per million T cells fell roughly linearly with age, and a significant reduction was already apparent by age roughly 40. Compared with the aged group, the long-lived group had more naive CD4+ T cells, fewer expanded clones and increased TCR diversity, suggesting age selection.

The CDR3 holds 15 amino acids from the cysteine to the phenylalanine. Of all the DNA, just the CDR3 is kept, 45 bases in frame from base 1. The germline V gene (reference sequence) gives CDR1 as PRHDT and CDR2 as FYEKMQ. Library generation was performed with 5' RACE. Sequencing relied on an Illumina HiSeq 2500. A second PCR of about 6 to 12 cycles was performed with a sample-barcoded 5' primer and a J-beta primer mix. Each TCR beta cDNA molecule received a unique molecular identifier from a template-switch 5' adaptor carrying 12 random nucleotides. At least 2.5 million CDR3-containing paired-end reads were obtained from each sample. First-strand cDNA was synthesized from all RNA with the Mint cDNA synthesis kit, primed by a TRBC-specific oligonucleotide. Following uracil-DNA glycosylase treatment, a first 18-cycle PCR with universal primers M1SS and BC2_uni_R was performed on all cDNA. Processing in the source paper ran as follows. For normalization, 1 million high-quality reads, each with a distinct molecular identifier, were randomly selected from each sample. Reads with shared molecular identifiers were discarded instead of being binned into consensus sequences. MiTCR, with a Q25 quality threshold and the strictest error-elimination algorithm, was used for CDR3 identification, clonotype clustering and error correction. A nonparametric unseen species model with Euler transformation was used to estimate a lower bound on total TCR beta diversity. The public sequencing data were trimmed at Q25 with fastp and processed into clonotypes with MiXCR by TCRdb, which kept only in-frame beta chains. Rows are combined by CDR3 protein, so each entry shows the most common genes and DNA. TCRdb's processing, not the authors' own work, is the source of the V and J calls. The sample table holds some 900,000 distinct CDR3 sequences, of which 40% to 60% were seen once. The ten largest make up 13% of the sample.

Sample: blood. This receptor chain uses TRBV13 and TRBJ1-1, and 8 junction bases match TRBD1. The sequence came from a man aged 30-40 years in good health. CDR3 reads: CAGSLTGVPNTEAFF. The nucleotides read TGTGCCGGCAGCTTGACAGGGGTCCCGAACACCGAAGCTTTCTTT.